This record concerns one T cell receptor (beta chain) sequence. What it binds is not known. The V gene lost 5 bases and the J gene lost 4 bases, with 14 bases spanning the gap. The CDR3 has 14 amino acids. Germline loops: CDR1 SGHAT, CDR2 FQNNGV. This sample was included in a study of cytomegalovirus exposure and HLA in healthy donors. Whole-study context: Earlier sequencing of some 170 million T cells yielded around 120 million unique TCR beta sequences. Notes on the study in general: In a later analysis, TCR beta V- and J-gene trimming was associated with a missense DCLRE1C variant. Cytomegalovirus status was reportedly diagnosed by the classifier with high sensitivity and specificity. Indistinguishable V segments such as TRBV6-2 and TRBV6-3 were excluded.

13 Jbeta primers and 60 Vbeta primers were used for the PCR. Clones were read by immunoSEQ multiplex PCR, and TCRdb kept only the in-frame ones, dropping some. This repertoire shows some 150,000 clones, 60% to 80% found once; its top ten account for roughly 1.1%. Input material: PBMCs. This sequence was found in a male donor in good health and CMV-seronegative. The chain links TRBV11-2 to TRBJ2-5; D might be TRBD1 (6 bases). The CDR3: CASSLGTIGETQYF. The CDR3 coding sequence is TGTGCCAGCAGCCTCGGGACAATCGGAGAGACCCAGTACTTC.